Following are 22 T cell receptor beta chains from one sample sequenced in a study of T cells in localized non-small cell lung cancer. TCRdb's copy holds only in-frame clones and misses some; the assay was immunoSEQ multiplex PCR. The sample records more than 1,000 clones, 30% to 45% being singletons. The sequencing used normal lung tissue next to the tumor, collected before any cancer treatment. The receptors originated from a woman aged 35 to 70 with stage I lung adenocarcinoma.

V is TRBV19 and J is TRBJ1-5; D unresolved. This CDR3 has 13 amino acids. V lost 3 bases and J lost 7, with 10 bases in between. Germline V lookup: CDR1 LNHDA, CDR2 SQIVND (reference sequence). The CDR3 sequence is CASSMVREQPQHF. In DNA, the CDR3 is TGTGCCAGTAGTATGGTGAGGGAGCAGCCCCAGCATTTT.

This chain joins TRBV28 and TRBJ2-7, with D perhaps matching TRBD1 (5 bases). Trimming took off 8 bases at V and 0 bases at J, with 8 bases between the two ends. The CDR3 is 12 residues long. Germline CDR1 and CDR2: MDHEN and SYDVKM. Here the CDR3 DNA reads TGTGCCAGCGGCAGGGACTCCTACGAGCAGTACTTC. Translated, it gives CASGRDSYEQYF.

This clone has just a few counts. The chain uses TRBV4-1 and TRBJ2-7; 10 bases line up with TRBD1. Germline CDR1 MGHRA, CDR2 YSYEKL. The CDR3 is made up of 13 amino acids. Trimming took 8 bases from V and 6 from J; bases not matched to a gene: 7. The chain's CDR3 is CASHPTGGSEQYF. The CDR3 bases are TGCGCCAGCCACCCGACAGGGGGCTCCGAGCAGTACTTC.

This clone has just a few counts. This chain joins TRBV6-8 and TRBJ2-2; unclear D gene. There are 13 residues in the CDR3. The ends were cut back, 5 bases at V and 6 bases at J, with 10 bases in the middle. Germline values: CDR1 MNHGY, CDR2 SAAAGT. CDR3 coding DNA: TGTGCCAGCAGTGACGATGAGGCCGGGGAGCTGTTTTTT. Protein product: CASSDDEAGELFF.

The V gene is TRBV29-1, the J gene TRBJ2-1; TRBD1 matches at 8 bases. V was pared by 3 bases and J by 4 bases, with 5 bases of the junction left unmatched. The CDR3 covers 14 residues. The germline gives CDR1 SQVTM, CDR2 ANQGSEA. CDR3 DNA: TGCAGCGTTGAGGACAGGGCGAGGTACAATGAGCAGTTCTTC. This translates into CSVEDRARYNEQFF.

In its sample, this clone was seen a few times. This chain links TRBV9 with TRBJ1-4; the D gene is possibly TRBD1 (5 bases). Germline V gene lookup returns CDR1 SGDLS and CDR2 YYNGEE. The CDR3 is 13 residues long. Trimming cost V 5 bases and J 5 bases, with 10 bases left between them. DNA for the CDR3: TGTGCCAGCAGTGGGGCCGTGAATGAAAAACTGTTTTTT. Encoded protein: CASSGAVNEKLFF.

The chain links TRBV6-8 to TRBJ2-5, with D hard to call. Germline CDR1 MNHGY, CDR2 SAAAGT. Trimming left V 0 bases short and J 9 bases short, with 8 bases between. The CDR3 is made up of 12 amino acids. In DNA form, the CDR3 reads TGTGCCAGCAGTTACTCCCGTGGGGCCCAGTACTTC. This sequence encodes CASSYSRGAQYF.

This clone was seen a handful of times. This chain connects TRBV29-1 to TRBJ1-2; D perhaps matches TRBD1 (5 bases). With 7 bases removed from V and 4 bases from J, the gap between germline ends came to 13 bases. The CDR3 spans 12 residues. CDR1 SQVTM and CDR2 ANQGSEA come from the germline V gene. The DNA of the CDR3 is TGCAGCGGGGCCACAGGCGTCTATGGCTACACCTTC. This translates into CSGATGVYGYTF.

This clone turned up a few times. This chain connects TRBV11-3 to TRBJ2-7; D possibly matches TRBD1 or TRBD2 (6 bases each). The germline V gene encodes CDR1 SGHNT and CDR2 YENEEA. V was shortened by 1 base and J by 3 bases, with 13 bases between the two germline ends. The CDR3 covers 15 residues. The CDR3 sequence: CASSLVAEGDYEQYF. Here the CDR3 DNA reads TGTGCCAGCAGCTTAGTTGCGGAGGGGGACTACGAGCAGTACTTC.

The rearrangement uses TRBV6-8 and TRBJ2-2; D uncertain. Between the trimmed V and J ends, which lost 6 bases and 0 bases, there was a span of 11 bases. The CDR3 is 15 residues long. Per the germline V gene, CDR1 is MNHGY and CDR2 is SAAAGT. CDR3 loop: CASSGRSANTGELFF. DNA for the CDR3: TGTGCCAGCAGCGGACGGAGCGCGAACACCGGGGAGCTGTTTTTT.

This clone has just a few counts. V and J are TRBV28 and TRBJ1-5; D might be TRBD1 (5 bases). Germline values: CDR1 MDHEN, CDR2 SYDVKM. This CDR3 is built from 14 residues. With 7 bases removed from V and 4 bases from J, the gap between germline ends came to 14 bases. CDR3 in DNA: TGTGCCAGCACCTGGGGGGAGTTTAATCAGCCCCAGCATTTT. It encodes CASTWGEFNQPQHF.

The chain has TRBV28 and TRBJ1-4; 8 nucleotides agree with TRBD1. V gave up 5 bases and J gave up 10 bases; unmatched junction bases: 15. The CDR3 spans 16 residues. Germline loops: CDR1 MDHEN, CDR2 SYDVKM. CDR3 residues: CASSINPDRALGKLFF. For the CDR3, the DNA is TGTGCCAGCAGTATAAACCCGGACAGGGCACTAGGAAAACTGTTTTTT. Drawing the rest from reference TRBV28 and TRBJ1-4, the complete variable domain is DVKVTQSSRYLVKRTGEKVFLECVQDMDHENMFWYRQDPGLGLRLIYFSYDVKMKEKGDIPEGYSVSREKKERFSLILESASTNQTSMYLCASSINPDRALGKLFFGSGTQLSVL.

The chain carries TRBV29-1 and TRBJ2-2, with D tentatively TRBD2 (5 bases). With 5 bases removed from V and 4 bases from J, the gap between germline ends came to 17 bases. The CDR3 has 15 amino acids. CDR1 is SQVTM, CDR2 ANQGSEA, per germline. The CDR3 sequence: CSVSLLSGSTGELFF. CDR3 sequence (DNA): TGCAGCGTTTCTCTTTTATCGGGGTCCACCGGGGAGCTGTTTTTT.

Sample share makes this clone large. The chain carries TRBV19 and TRBJ2-1; unclear D gene. Between the trimmed V and J ends, which lost 6 bases and 0 bases, there was a span of 12 bases. The CDR3 consists of 15 residues. Germline V CDR1 and CDR2: LNHDA, SQIVND (reference sequence). CDR3 region: CASSLGSPSYNEQFF. CDR3 coding DNA: TGTGCCAGTAGCTTGGGGTCACCCTCCTACAATGAGCAGTTCTTC.

This clone was picked up a small number of times. V is TRBV6-8 and J is TRBJ1-3; D is possibly TRBD1 (5 bases). The germline CDR1 and CDR2 sequences are MNHGY and SAAAGT. The CDR3 is 15 amino acids. V was cut by 4 bases and J by 1 base, with 11 bases left in between. The DNA of the CDR3 is TGTGCCAGCAGTTTGCGGGGGTATTCTGGAAACACCATATATTTT. Amino acid sequence: CASSLRGYSGNTIYF.

This clone was found a few times. This chain uses TRBV28 with TRBJ1-2; 12 positions match TRBD1. The V segment lost 2 bases and the J segment 8 bases; nucleotides outside the gene matches: 6. Germline CDR1 and CDR2: MDHEN and SYDVKM. The CDR3 is made up of 15 amino acids. The CDR3 nucleotides are TGTGCCAGCAGTTTAGGGACAGGGGGCCTAGGGGGCTACACCTTC. Translating it yields CASSLGTGGLGGYTF.

J is TRBJ2-2 and V is TRBV29-1; no clear D. The germline V gene encodes CDR1 SQVTM and CDR2 ANQGSEA. The CDR3 extends over 12 amino acids. Trimming left V 4 bases short and J 3 bases short, with 6 bases between. The CDR3 loop reads CSVVADTGELFF. DNA for the CDR3: TGCAGCGTTGTTGCAGACACCGGGGAGCTGTTTTTT.

This clone was observed a few times. The V gene is TRBV6-4, the J gene TRBJ2-1; 7 bases line up with TRBD1. CDR3 length: 14 amino acids. With V trimmed by 3 bases and J by 7 bases, 6 bases remained unmatched. The germline gives CDR1 MRHNA, CDR2 SNTAGT. CDR3 DNA: TGTGCCAGCAGTGAAGAGGGGGCGAGGAATGAGCAGTTCTTC. It is translated as CASSEEGARNEQFF.

By share, this clone ranks as large (0.1 to 1%). The sample has other DNA sequences that encode this CDR3 too. This chain joins TRBV29-1 and TRBJ1-2; weak D call: TRBD1 (6 bases). Trimming took 4 bases from V and 5 from J, leaving 11 bases between them. The length of the CDR3 is 12 residues. Germline lookup yields CDR1 SQVTM and CDR2 ANQGSEA. CDR3 protein: CSVATGVYGYTF. The CDR3 DNA is TGCAGCGTTGCGACAGGAGTATATGGCTACACCTTC.

The chain combines TRBV1 with TRBJ1-2. TRBV1 represents a pseudogene. CDR3 length equals 15 residues. CDR3 loop: CASSQVVSVDYGYTF. The CDR3 DNA reads TGCGCCAGCAGCCAAGTGGTCAGCGTAGACTATGGCTACACCTTC.

The rearrangement links TRBV28 to TRBJ1-4, with 9 bases matching TRBD1. The CDR3 extends over 14 amino acids. V was pared by 4 bases and J by 11 bases, with 8 bases of the junction left unmatched. From germline, CDR1 is MDHEN and CDR2 SYDVKM. The CDR3 nucleotides read TGTGCCAGCAGTTACCGGGACAGGGTTGACAAACTGTTTTTT. This encodes CASSYRDRVDKLFF.

The chain employs TRBV14 and TRBJ1-2; TRBD1 is a possible D gene (6 bases). The germline CDR1 and CDR2 sequences are SGHDN and FVKESK. V was trimmed by 0 bases and J by 4 bases, leaving 15 bases between them. The CDR3 has 16 residues. The CDR3 spells CASSQEEPGTTYGYTF. For the CDR3, the DNA is TGTGCCAGCAGCCAAGAAGAGCCCGGGACAACCTATGGCTACACCTTC.